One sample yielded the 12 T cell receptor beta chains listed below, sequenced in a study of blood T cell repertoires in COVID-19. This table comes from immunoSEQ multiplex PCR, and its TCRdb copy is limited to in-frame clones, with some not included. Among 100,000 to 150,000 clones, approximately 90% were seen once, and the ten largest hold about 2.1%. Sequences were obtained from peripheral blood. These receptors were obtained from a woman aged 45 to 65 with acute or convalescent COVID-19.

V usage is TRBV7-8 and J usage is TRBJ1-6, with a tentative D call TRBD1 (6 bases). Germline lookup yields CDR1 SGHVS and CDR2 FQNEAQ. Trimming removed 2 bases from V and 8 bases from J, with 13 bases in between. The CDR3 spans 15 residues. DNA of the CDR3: TGTGCCAGCAGCTTATCACAGGGTTTGCATTCACCCCTCCACTTT. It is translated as CASSLSQGLHSPLHF.

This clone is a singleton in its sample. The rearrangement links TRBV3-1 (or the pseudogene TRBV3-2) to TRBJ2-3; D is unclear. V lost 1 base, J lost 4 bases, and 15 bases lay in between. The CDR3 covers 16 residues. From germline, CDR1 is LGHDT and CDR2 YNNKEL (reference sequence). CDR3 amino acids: CASSQGDQLGADTQYF. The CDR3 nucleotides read TGTGCCAGCAGCCAAGGCGATCAGCTGGGCGCAGATACGCAGTATTTT.

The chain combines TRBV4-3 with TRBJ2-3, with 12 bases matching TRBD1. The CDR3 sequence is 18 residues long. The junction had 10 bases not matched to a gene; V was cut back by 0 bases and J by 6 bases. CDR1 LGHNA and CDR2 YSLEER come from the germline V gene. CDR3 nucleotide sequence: TGCGCCAGCAGCCAAGATCTCGGGACAGGGGGCTGGAAGGATACGCAGTATTTT. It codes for CASSQDLGTGGWKDTQYF.

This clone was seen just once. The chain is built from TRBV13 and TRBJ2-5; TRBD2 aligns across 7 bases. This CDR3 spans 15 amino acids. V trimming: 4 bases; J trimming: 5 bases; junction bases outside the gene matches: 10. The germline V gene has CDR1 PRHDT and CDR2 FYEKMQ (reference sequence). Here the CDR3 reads CASSWGRERQETQYF. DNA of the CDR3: TGTGCCAGCAGCTGGGGGAGGGAGCGGCAGGAGACCCAGTACTTC.

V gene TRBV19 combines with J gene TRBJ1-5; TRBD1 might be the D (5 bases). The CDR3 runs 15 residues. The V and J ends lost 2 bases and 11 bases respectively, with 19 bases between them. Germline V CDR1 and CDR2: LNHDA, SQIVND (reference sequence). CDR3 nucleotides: TGTGCCAGTAGTATATCGGCAGGGCCCTCGAGAACCCAGCATTTT. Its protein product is CASSISAGPSRTQHF.

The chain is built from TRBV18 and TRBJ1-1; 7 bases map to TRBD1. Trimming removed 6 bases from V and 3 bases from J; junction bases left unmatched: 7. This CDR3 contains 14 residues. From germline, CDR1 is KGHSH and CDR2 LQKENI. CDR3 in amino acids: CASSRGTGDTEAFF. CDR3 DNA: TGTGCCAGCTCTCGGGGTACAGGGGACACTGAAGCTTTCTTT.

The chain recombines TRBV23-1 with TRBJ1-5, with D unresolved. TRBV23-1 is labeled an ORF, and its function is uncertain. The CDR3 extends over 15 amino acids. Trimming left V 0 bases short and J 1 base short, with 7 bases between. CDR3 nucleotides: TGCGCCAGCAGTCAATCTCGAGAAAGCAATCAGCCCCAGCATTTT. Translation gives CASSQSRESNQPQHF.

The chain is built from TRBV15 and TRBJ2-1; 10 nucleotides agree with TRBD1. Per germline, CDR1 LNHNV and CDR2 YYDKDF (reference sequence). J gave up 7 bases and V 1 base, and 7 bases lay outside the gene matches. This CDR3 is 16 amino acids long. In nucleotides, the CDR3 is TGTGCCACCAGCAGAGGCCCCGTGGACAGGGGGAATGAGCAGTTCTTC. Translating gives CATSRGPVDRGNEQFF.

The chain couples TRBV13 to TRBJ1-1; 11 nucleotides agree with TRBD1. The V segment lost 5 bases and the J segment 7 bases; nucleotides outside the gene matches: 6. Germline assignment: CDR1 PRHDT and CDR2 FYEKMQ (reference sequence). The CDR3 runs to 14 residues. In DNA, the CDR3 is TGTGCCAGCAGCGTAAGGGACAGGGGGTATGAAGCTTTCTTT. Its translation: CASSVRDRGYEAFF.

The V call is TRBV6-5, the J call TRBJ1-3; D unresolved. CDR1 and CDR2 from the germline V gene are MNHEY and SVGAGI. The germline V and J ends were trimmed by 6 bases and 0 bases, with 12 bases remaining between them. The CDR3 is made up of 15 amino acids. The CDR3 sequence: CASRPPRGSGNTIYF. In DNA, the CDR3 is TGTGCCAGCAGGCCACCCCGGGGCTCTGGAAACACCATATATTTT.

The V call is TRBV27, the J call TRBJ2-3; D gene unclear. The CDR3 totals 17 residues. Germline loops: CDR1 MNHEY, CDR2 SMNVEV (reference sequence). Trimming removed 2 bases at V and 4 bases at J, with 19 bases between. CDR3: CASSLVSTTIGADTQYF. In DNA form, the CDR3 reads TGTGCCAGCAGTTTAGTCTCCACAACCATCGGAGCAGATACGCAGTATTTT.

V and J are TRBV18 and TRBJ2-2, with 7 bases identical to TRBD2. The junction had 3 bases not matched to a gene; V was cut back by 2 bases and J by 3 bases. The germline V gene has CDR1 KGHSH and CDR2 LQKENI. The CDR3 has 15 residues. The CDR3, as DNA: TGTGCCAGCTCACCATCTAGCGGAGACACCGGGGAGCTGTTTTTT. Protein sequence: CASSPSSGDTGELFF.